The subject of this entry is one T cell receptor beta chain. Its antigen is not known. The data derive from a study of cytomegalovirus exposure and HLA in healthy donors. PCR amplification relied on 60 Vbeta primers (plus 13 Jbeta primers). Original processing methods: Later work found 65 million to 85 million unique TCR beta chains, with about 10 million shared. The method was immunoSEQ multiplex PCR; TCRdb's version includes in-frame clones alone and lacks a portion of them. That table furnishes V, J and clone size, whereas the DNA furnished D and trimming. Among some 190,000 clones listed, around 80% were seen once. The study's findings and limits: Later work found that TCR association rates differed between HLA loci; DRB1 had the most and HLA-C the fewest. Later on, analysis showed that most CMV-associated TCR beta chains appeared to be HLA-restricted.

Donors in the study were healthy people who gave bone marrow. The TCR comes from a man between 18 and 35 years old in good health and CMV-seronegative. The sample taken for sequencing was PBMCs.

The CDR3 spells CASSPDAEVSYEQYF. In DNA form, the CDR3 reads TGTGCCAGCAGCCCCGATGCGGAAGTATCCTACGAGCAGTACTTC. The rearrangement uses TRBV21-1 and TRBJ2-7; the table calls TRBD2, which could not be checked here. TRBV21-1 has pseudogene status. This CDR3 has 15 residues.